Each of the 31 T cell receptor beta chains below was sequenced from the same sample in a study of blood T cell repertoires in COVID-19 (dated by TCRdb to the early 2020s). Library preparation employed the immunoSEQ multiplex PCR assay. Imported from immuneACCESS, the table was reduced by TCRdb to in-frame sequences with V and J called. These copies leave out some clones; in studies compared against another copy, an unresolved V gene accounts for under half, and the cause of the remainder is not known. The sample data list about 230,000 clones, and roughly 86% of these were observed just once. 3.5% to 4% of the sample comes from the top ten. Sequenced input: PBMCs or T cells enriched from blood (not recorded which). All receptors derive from a woman under 40 with acute COVID-19.

This chain uses TRBV4-1 with TRBJ2-5, with 9 bases lining up with TRBD2. CDR1 and CDR2 from the germline V gene are MGHRA and YSYEKL. The CDR3 runs 17 residues. The junction had 9 bases not matched to a gene; V was cut back by 4 bases and J by 0 bases. The CDR3 coding sequence is TGCGCCAGCAGCCTAGCGGGGGCCTTAGAGTACCAAGAGACCCAGTACTTC. This codes for CASSLAGALEYQETQYF.

The chain recombines TRBV30 with TRBJ1-6, with a tentative D call TRBD1 (6 bases). CDR3 length: 13 amino acids. Germline V gene sequence: CDR1 GTSNPN, CDR2 SVGIG (reference sequence). In nucleotides, the CDR3 is TGTGCTAGACAGGAATCCTATAATTCACCCCTCCACTTT. It yields the protein CARQESYNSPLHF.

The V call is TRBV27, the J call TRBJ2-7, with D maybe TRBD2 (5 bases). The germline V gene encodes CDR1 MNHEY and CDR2 SMNVEV (reference sequence). Trimming removed 4 bases from V and 7 bases from J, with 11 bases in between. The CDR3 length is 12 residues. The CDR3 bases are TGTGCCAGCAGTTCCCCCTCGGGAGAGCAGTACTTC. Its translation: CASSSPSGEQYF.

V is TRBV6-5 and J is TRBJ2-2; 7 bases are shared with TRBD1. V lost 3 bases to trimming and J lost 1 base; unmatched junction nucleotides: 2. The germline CDR1 and CDR2 sequences are MNHEY and SVGAGI. The CDR3 length is 15 residues. CDR3 bases: TGTGCCAGCAGTTATCAGGGGGTGAACACCGGGGAGCTGTTTTTT. Translation gives CASSYQGVNTGELFF.

The chain is built from TRBV7-2 and TRBJ1-5; weak D call: TRBD1 (5 bases). CDR3 length: 13 residues. Germline V lookup: CDR1 SGHTA, CDR2 FQGNSA. V dropped 2 bases and J dropped 9 bases, with 11 bases sitting between them. DNA of the CDR3: TGTGCCAGCAGCTTACGCAGGGTGACGCCCCAGCATTTT. Amino acids: CASSLRRVTPQHF.

This rearrangement joins TRBV9 to TRBJ1-2, with D unresolved. V lost 0 bases, J lost 4 bases, and 13 bases lay in between. Germline V gene lookup returns CDR1 SGDLS and CDR2 YYNGEE. The CDR3 length is 15 residues. In DNA form, the CDR3 reads TGTGCCAGCAGCGTAGTCACCGCGGGGTCCTATGGCTACACCTTC. Encoded protein: CASSVVTAGSYGYTF.

The chain uses TRBV18 and TRBJ1-3, with TRBD1 as a possible D gene (6 bases). Trimming cost V 0 bases and J 1 base, with 7 bases left between them. CDR3 length: 15 residues. Germline V CDR1 and CDR2: KGHSH, LQKENI. CDR3 coding DNA: TGTGCCAGCTCACCACCAACAGGGTCTGGAAACACCATATATTTT. Translated: CASSPPTGSGNTIYF.

This clone was seen a single time. V usage is TRBV19 and J usage is TRBJ2-1, with TRBD1 identical over 9 bases. The trim removed 5 bases at V and 3 bases at J, leaving 17 bases unmatched. The CDR3 has 19 amino acids. CDR1 is LNHDA, CDR2 SQIVND, per germline (reference sequence). DNA of the CDR3: TGTGCCAGTAGTCCGCGGGACAGGGCGTTTGAAGGAGTCTACAATGAGCAGTTCTTC. Translating gives CASSPRDRAFEGVYNEQFF.

The V and J genes are TRBV24-1 and TRBJ2-2, with D possibly being TRBD2 (5 bases). CDR1 KGHDR and CDR2 SFDVKD come from the germline V gene. V was cut by 3 bases and J by 1 base, with 11 bases left in between. CDR3 length: 16 residues. The CDR3 nucleotides are TGTGCCACCAGTGATCGTTGGACTGGGAACACCGGGGAGCTGTTTTTT. It yields the protein CATSDRWTGNTGELFF.

The gene calls are TRBV6-2 or TRBV6-3 and TRBJ2-7; possibly TRBD1 for D (6 bases). Germline assignment: CDR1 MNHEY and CDR2 SVGEGT. This CDR3 contains 15 residues. V gave up 0 bases and J gave up 7 bases, with 16 bases separating them. CDR3 DNA: TGTGCCAGCAGTTACTCGGGCAGGCGAGGGGGAGAGCAGTACTTC. Residues: CASSYSGRRGGEQYF.

The CDR3 is CASGLGVRGTQRTEAFF. The CDR3 coding sequence is TGTGCTAGTGGTTTGGGGGTAAGGGGCACCCAGAGGACTGAAGCTTTCTTT. The chain uses TRBV12-5 and TRBJ1-1; D possibly corresponds to TRBD1 (5 bases). Germline V CDR1 and CDR2: LGHNT, FRNRAP. Trimming cost V 1 base and J 5 bases, with 20 bases left between them. This CDR3 region has 17 residues.

As concerns this clone: Other DNA variants within this sample encode the same CDR3. The chain links TRBV4-3 to TRBJ1-1; 9 bases are shared with TRBD1. Germline trimming cut 3 bases from V and 5 bases from J; bases unmatched to any gene: 4. The CDR3 is 14 residues long. The germline gives CDR1 LGHNA, CDR2 YSLEER. CDR3 coding DNA: TGCGCCAGCAGCCAGGACAGGGGAGGGACTGAAGCTTTCTTT. It yields the protein CASSQDRGGTEAFF.

The chain couples TRBV5-4 to TRBJ2-3, with TRBD1 matching 8 bases. CDR3 length equals 15 residues. V trimming: 3 bases; J trimming: 3 bases; junction bases outside the gene matches: 6. Germline assignment: CDR1 SGHNT and CDR2 YYREEE (reference sequence). The CDR3 protein is CASSSGQGTTDTQYF. The DNA of the CDR3 is TGTGCCAGCAGCTCTGGACAGGGTACAACAGATACGCAGTATTTT.

This chain connects TRBV10-2 to TRBJ2-7; tentatively, D is TRBD2 (5 bases). V gave up 3 bases and J gave up 4 bases, with 19 bases separating them. There are 16 residues in the CDR3. From germline, CDR1 is WSHSY and CDR2 SAAADI. The CDR3 loop reads CASSDPGLRYGYEQYF. The CDR3 DNA reads as TGCGCCAGCAGTGACCCCGGACTCCGCTACGGATACGAGCAGTACTTC.

The chain recombines TRBV27 with TRBJ2-3; D is unresolved. The CDR3 runs 12 residues. Germline loops: CDR1 MNHEY, CDR2 SMNVEV (reference sequence). The V and J ends lost 2 bases and 5 bases respectively, with 5 bases between them. This chain's CDR3 is CASSLLGDTQYF. The CDR3 nucleotides are TGTGCCAGCAGTTTACTCGGAGATACGCAGTATTTT.

This chain uses TRBV19 with TRBJ1-2, with D perhaps matching TRBD1 (6 bases). From germline, CDR1 is LNHDA and CDR2 SQIVND (reference sequence). V was trimmed by 6 bases and J by 4 bases, leaving 12 bases between them. The CDR3 totals 13 residues. The CDR3 reads CASSPTGTYGYTF. The CDR3 DNA reads as TGTGCCAGTAGCCCCACAGGGACCTATGGCTACACCTTC.

This sequence joins TRBV5-4 and TRBJ1-2; the match to TRBD1 covers 8 bases. The CDR3 contains 12 residues. Germline V gene data show CDR1 as SGHNT and CDR2 as YYREEE (reference sequence). Unmatched junction bases numbered 2, after V lost 4 bases and J lost 6 bases. In nucleotides, the CDR3 is TGTGCCAGCAGCGAGACAGGGGATGGCTACACCTTC. Translating gives CASSETGDGYTF.

A single count supports this clone. This sequence joins TRBV5-1 and TRBJ2-2; D is unclear. The V and J ends lost 0 bases and 1 base respectively, with 7 bases between them. The length of the CDR3 is 15 residues. Per germline, CDR1 SGHRS and CDR2 YFSETQ. The CDR3 sequence: CASSLVGGNTGELFF. CDR3 bases: TGCGCCAGCAGCTTGGTCGGCGGGAACACCGGGGAGCTGTTTTTT.

The V gene is TRBV2, the J gene TRBJ2-5; 7 bases are shared with TRBD2. V was clipped by 2 bases and J by 5 bases; unmatched bases: 5. The CDR3 is 14 amino acids. Germline V gene sequence: CDR1 SNHLY, CDR2 FYNNEI. In DNA form, the CDR3 reads TGTGCCAGCAGTGAACGGATGGGGGGGGAGACCCAGTACTTC. This translates into CASSERMGGETQYF.

The chain recombines TRBV19 with TRBJ2-1, with TRBD2 matching 7 bases. The CDR3 totals 14 residues. Germline V lookup: CDR1 LNHDA, CDR2 SQIVND (reference sequence). The J segment lost 4 bases and the V segment lost 7 bases, leaving 7 bases of the junction unmatched. The CDR3 spells CASKRDSWYNEQFF. Written as DNA, the CDR3 is TGTGCCAGTAAGCGGGACTCTTGGTACAATGAGCAGTTCTTC.

The chain is built from TRBV4-1 and TRBJ1-2, with D perhaps matching TRBD1 (6 bases). V lost 3 bases and J 8 bases, leaving 13 bases between the germline ends. This CDR3 is 13 amino acids long. In germline, CDR1 is MGHRA, CDR2 YSYEKL. CDR3 DNA: TGCGCCAGCAGCCACCCAGGGGCTGGAGGCTACACCTTC. As protein: CASSHPGAGGYTF.

This sequence joins TRBV28 and TRBJ2-7, with TRBD1 matching over 8 bases. Germline loops: CDR1 MDHEN, CDR2 SYDVKM. V lost 5 bases, J lost 0 bases, and 6 bases stayed unmatched. The CDR3 is made up of 15 amino acids. The CDR3 DNA sequence: TGTGCCAGCAGTATAACCGGGACAGGCTCCTACGAGCAGTACTTC. Amino acids: CASSITGTGSYEQYF.

J is TRBJ1-1 and V is TRBV19; 8 nucleotides align to TRBD1. CDR1 is LNHDA, CDR2 SQIVND, per germline (reference sequence). After removal of 5 bases from V and 9 bases from J, the junction contained 5 bases not matched to a gene. The CDR3 spans 12 residues. As DNA, the CDR3 is TGTGCCAGTAGTGATTACAGGGGGAAAGCTTTCTTT. It encodes CASSDYRGKAFF.

The V gene is TRBV29-1, the J gene TRBJ2-1, with a weak D call TRBD1 (5 bases). CDR3 size: 14 residues. The germline V gene has CDR1 SQVTM and CDR2 ANQGSEA. V lost 5 bases and J lost 2, with 13 bases in between. The CDR3 DNA is TGCAGCGTTACCGACAGTATCACCTACAATGAGCAGTTCTTC. As protein: CSVTDSITYNEQFF.

In DNA form, the CDR3 reads TGTGCCATCAGTGATCCTTGGACAGGACATCAGCCCCAGCATTTT. Encoded protein: CAISDPWTGHQPQHF. The chain combines TRBV10-3 with TRBJ1-5; 7 nucleotides line up with TRBD1. CDR3 size: 15 residues. Germline values: CDR1 ENHRY, CDR2 SYGVKD. V shed 3 bases, J shed 5 bases, and the junction held 7 bases outside the gene matches.

V gene TRBV7-9 combines with J gene TRBJ1-1; 7 nucleotides match TRBD1. V was clipped by 6 bases and J by 0 bases; unmatched bases: 10. CDR3 size: 16 residues. CDR1 is SEHNR, CDR2 FQNEAQ, per germline (reference sequence). The CDR3 reads CASSYKTGHMNTEAFF. The DNA for the CDR3 is TGTGCCAGCAGTTATAAGACAGGGCACATGAACACTGAAGCTTTCTTT.

This clone was counted between two and nine times. V gene TRBV6-1 combines with J gene TRBJ1-3; 8 bases agree with TRBD1. This CDR3 is 16 amino acids long. The germline gives CDR1 MNHNS, CDR2 SASEGT. V lost 0 bases and J lost 4; bases outside the gene matches: 5. This CDR3 is CASSEAEDRAGNTIYF. CDR3 DNA: TGTGCCAGCAGTGAAGCAGAGGACAGGGCCGGAAACACCATATATTTT.

J is TRBJ1-2 and V is TRBV6-5; TRBD1 is a possible D gene (6 bases). The V gene's germline CDR1 is MNHEY and CDR2 SVGAGI. Trimming took off 10 bases at V and 8 bases at J, with 20 bases between the two ends. The CDR3 length is 13 residues. The CDR3 loop is CATGDGEVRGYTF. In nucleotides, the CDR3 is TGTGCCACAGGGGATGGGGAAGTGAGGGGCTACACCTTC.

The chain recombines TRBV27 with TRBJ1-1; D may be TRBD1 (6 bases). Germline V gene lookup returns CDR1 MNHEY and CDR2 SMNVEV (reference sequence). This CDR3 spans 18 amino acids. The germline V and J ends were trimmed by 4 bases and 0 bases, with 21 bases remaining between them. The CDR3: CASSSRGTTVFMNTEAFF. CDR3 DNA: TGTGCCAGCAGTTCCCGAGGGACAACGGTTTTCATGAACACTGAAGCTTTCTTT.

This clone was detected only once. The chain recombines TRBV2 with TRBJ1-6; possibly TRBD1 for D (6 bases). The CDR3 is made up of 15 amino acids. Germline V gives CDR1 SNHLY, CDR2 FYNNEI. The V gene lost 6 bases and the J gene lost 5 bases, with 14 bases spanning the gap. CDR3 sequence reads: CASRDRDKDNSPLHF. The CDR3 nucleotides are TGTGCCAGCAGGGACCGGGACAAAGATAATTCACCCCTCCACTTT. The full variable domain, in which reference TRBV2 and TRBJ1-6 provide the parts outside the CDR3, is EPEVTQTPSHQVTQMGQEVILRCVPISNHLYFYWYRQILGQKVEFLVSFYNNEISEKSEIFDDQFSVERPDGSNFTLKIRSTKLEDSAMYFCASRDRDKDNSPLHFGNGTRLTVT.

The chain links TRBV7-9 to TRBJ1-5; 10 bases are a match to TRBD1. Trimming removed 0 bases from V and 4 bases from J; junction bases left unmatched: 3. Germline V gene data show CDR1 as SEHNR and CDR2 as FQNEAQ (reference sequence). This CDR3 has 16 residues. CDR3 sequence: CASSLAGTGVNQPQHF. The CDR3 bases are TGTGCCAGCAGCTTAGCCGGGACAGGGGTTAATCAGCCCCAGCATTTT.